This T cell receptor beta chain originates from a study of Ad26.COV2.S vaccination and SARS-CoV-2 variants. Broader study findings: Researchers cautioned that TCR breadth and depth analyses may have underestimated total T cell responses.

With respect to this clone: Antigen specificity is unknown.

Noted treatment: approximately 18 received Ad26.COV2.S at low or high dose, single or two shots; about five received placebo; per-sample allocation not given. Specimen acquisition occurred on day 63 following the initial vaccine or placebo injection. Sequencing used immunoSEQ multiplex PCR; TCRdb keeps in-frame clones, though not all of them. Of approximately 410,000 clones listed, around 89% are singletons. Germline V lookup: CDR1 SNHLY, CDR2 FYNNEI. The ends lost 2 bases at V and 5 bases at J; junction bases unmatched: 9. This CDR3 spans 16 amino acids. The sequence was collected from a person between 18 and 65 years old who received the Ad26.COV2.S COVID-19 vaccine or a placebo. The chain recombines TRBV2 with TRBJ1-2; 9 bases map to TRBD1. The sequencing here drew on peripheral blood, taken in a trial of Ad26.COV2.S vaccine versus placebo. This CDR3 reads CASSELSGGTGYGYTF. DNA of the CDR3: TGTGCCAGCAGTGAACTTTCGGGGGGGACAGGGTATGGCTACACCTTC. Supplemented by reference TRBV2 and TRBJ1-2, the full variable domain reads EPEVTQTPSHQVTQMGQEVILRCVPISNHLYFYWYRQILGQKVEFLVSFYNNEISEKSEIFDDQFSVERPDGSNFTLKIRSTKLEDSAMYFCASSELSGGTGYGYTFGSGTRLTVV.